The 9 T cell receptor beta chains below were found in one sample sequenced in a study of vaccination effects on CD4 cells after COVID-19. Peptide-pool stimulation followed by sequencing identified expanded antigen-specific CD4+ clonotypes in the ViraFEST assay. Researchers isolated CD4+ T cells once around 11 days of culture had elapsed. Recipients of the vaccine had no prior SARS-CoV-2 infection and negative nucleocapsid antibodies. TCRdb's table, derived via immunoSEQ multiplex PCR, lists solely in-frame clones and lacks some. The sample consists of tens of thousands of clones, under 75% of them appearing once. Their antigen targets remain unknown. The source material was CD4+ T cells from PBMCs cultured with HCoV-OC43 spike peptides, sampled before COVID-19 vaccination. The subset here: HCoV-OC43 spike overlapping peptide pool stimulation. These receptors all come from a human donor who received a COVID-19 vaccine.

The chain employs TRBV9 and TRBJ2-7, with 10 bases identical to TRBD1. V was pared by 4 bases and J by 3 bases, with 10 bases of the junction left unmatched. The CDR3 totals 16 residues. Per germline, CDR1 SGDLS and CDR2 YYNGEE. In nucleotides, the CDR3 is TGTGCCAGCAGCCCCACCAGGGACAGGGGTTTCTACGAGCAGTACTTC. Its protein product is CASSPTRDRGFYEQYF.

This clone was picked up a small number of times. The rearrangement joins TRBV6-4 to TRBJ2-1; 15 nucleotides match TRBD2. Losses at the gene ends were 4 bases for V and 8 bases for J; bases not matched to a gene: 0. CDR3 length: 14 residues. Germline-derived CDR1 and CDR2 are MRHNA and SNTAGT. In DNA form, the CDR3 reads TGTGCCAGCAGTGGGACTAGCGGGAGGGATGAGCAGTTCTTC. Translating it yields CASSGTSGRDEQFF.

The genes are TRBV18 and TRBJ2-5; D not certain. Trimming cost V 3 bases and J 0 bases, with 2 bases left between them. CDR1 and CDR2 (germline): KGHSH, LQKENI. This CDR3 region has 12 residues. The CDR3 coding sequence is TGTGCCAGCTCACCGGACCAAGAGACCCAGTACTTC. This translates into CASSPDQETQYF.

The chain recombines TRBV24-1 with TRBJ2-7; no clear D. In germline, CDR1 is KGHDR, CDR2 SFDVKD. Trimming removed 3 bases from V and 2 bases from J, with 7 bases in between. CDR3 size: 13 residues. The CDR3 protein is CATSDQQTYEQYF. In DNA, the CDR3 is TGTGCCACCAGTGATCAACAGACCTACGAGCAGTACTTC.

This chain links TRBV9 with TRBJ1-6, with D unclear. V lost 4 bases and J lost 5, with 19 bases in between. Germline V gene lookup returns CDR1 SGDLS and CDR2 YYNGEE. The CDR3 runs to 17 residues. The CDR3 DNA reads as TGTGCCAGCAGCTTCGGACTAACTCTGGGTGATAATTCACCCCTCCACTTT. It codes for CASSFGLTLGDNSPLHF.

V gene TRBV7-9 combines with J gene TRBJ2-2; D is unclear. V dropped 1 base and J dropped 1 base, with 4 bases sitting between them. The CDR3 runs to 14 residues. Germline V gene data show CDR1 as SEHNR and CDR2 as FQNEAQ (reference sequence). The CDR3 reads CASSLDMNTGELFF. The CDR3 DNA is TGTGCCAGCAGCTTAGATATGAACACCGGGGAGCTGTTTTTT.

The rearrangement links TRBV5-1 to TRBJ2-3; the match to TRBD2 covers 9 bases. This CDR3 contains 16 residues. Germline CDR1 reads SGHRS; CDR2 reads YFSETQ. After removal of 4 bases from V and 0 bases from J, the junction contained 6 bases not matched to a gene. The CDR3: CASSGVAGDSTDTQYF. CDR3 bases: TGCGCCAGCAGCGGGGTAGCGGGAGATAGCACAGATACGCAGTATTTT. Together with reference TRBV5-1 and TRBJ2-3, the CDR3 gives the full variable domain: KAGVTQTPRYLIKTRGQQVTLSCSPISGHRSVSWYQQTPGQGLQFLFEYFSETQRNKGNFPGRFSGRQFSNSRSEMNVSTLELGDSALYLCASSGVAGDSTDTQYFGPGTRLTVL.

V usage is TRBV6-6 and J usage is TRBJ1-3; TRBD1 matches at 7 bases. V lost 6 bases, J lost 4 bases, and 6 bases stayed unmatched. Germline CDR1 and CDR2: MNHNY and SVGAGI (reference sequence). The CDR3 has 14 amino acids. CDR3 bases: TGTGCCAGCAGATCAGGGGGAGGAGGAAACACCATATATTTT. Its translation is CASRSGGGGNTIYF.

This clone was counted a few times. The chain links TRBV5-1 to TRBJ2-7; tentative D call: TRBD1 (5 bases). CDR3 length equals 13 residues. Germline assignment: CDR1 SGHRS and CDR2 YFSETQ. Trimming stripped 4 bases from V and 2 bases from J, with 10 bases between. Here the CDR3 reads CASSKTVTYEQYF. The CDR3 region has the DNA TGCGCCAGCAGCAAGACAGTCACCTACGAGCAGTACTTC.